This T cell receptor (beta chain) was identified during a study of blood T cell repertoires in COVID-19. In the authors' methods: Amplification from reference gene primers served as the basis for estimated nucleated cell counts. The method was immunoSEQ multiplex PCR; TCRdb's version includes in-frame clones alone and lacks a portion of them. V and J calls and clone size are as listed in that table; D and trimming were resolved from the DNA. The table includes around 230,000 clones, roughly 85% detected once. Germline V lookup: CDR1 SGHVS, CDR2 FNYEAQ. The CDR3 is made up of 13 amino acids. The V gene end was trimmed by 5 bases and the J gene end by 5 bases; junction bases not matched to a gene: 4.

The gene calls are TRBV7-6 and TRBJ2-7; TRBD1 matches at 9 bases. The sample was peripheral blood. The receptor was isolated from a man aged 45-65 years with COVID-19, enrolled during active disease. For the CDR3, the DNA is TGTGCCAGCAGCATGGGGACAGGGCACGAGCAGTACTTC. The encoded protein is CASSMGTGHEQYF.